The text below deals with one T cell receptor (beta chain). As yet, its antigen is unknown. As for time point: pretreatment peripheral blood. Clones were read by immunoSEQ multiplex PCR, and TCRdb kept only the in-frame ones, dropping some. The sample contains under 100,000 clones, 90% of which appear only once. This sample is drawn from a study of PD-L1 blockade in urothelial cancer. For the study at large: The patients had undergone anywhere from 0 to 3 prior chemotherapy regimens. Treatment start was followed by blood analysis at 3 weeks (second dose) and again at 6 weeks. Study-wide results and caveats: Where pretreatment blood TCR clonality fell below the median, better survival was predicted.

The CDR3 contains 15 residues. Per the germline V gene, CDR1 is SGHRS and CDR2 is YFSETQ. After removal of 0 bases from V and 5 bases from J, the junction contained 7 bases not matched to a gene. The sample consisted of PBMCs, taken around atezolizumab (anti-PD-L1) treatment. This sequence joins TRBV5-1 and TRBJ2-5; 7 bases align to TRBD2. The TCR originated in a man aged 60-69 years with urothelial cancer. CDR3 nucleotides: TGCGCCAGCAGCTTGGCCACTAGCGTGGCGGAGACCCAGTACTTC. The encoded protein is CASSLATSVAETQYF.